A single sample gave rise to the 28 T cell receptor beta chains below, sequenced in a study of OX40 agonist ivuxolimab in advanced cancers. Sequencing was performed with immunoSEQ multiplex PCR; in TCRdb, only in-frame clones are kept and a portion is missing. Of tens of thousands of clones in the sample, 70% to 90% were seen once. Here the sequenced sample was CD4+ or CD8+ T cells sorted from blood, taken in a trial of the OX40 agonist ivuxolimab. The receptor source for this set is an adult with an advanced solid tumor such as melanoma, head and neck, liver or kidney cancer.

J is TRBJ2-7 and V is TRBV6-5; 9 bases are a match to TRBD1. The CDR3 has 14 residues. Germline assignment: CDR1 MNHEY and CDR2 SVGAGI. Losses at the gene ends were 7 bases for V and 3 bases for J; bases not matched to a gene: 7. The CDR3 DNA reads as TGTGCCAGCAAAGCGGGACAGGGCCTCTACGAGCAGTACTTC. Its translation: CASKAGQGLYEQYF.

About this clone: The sample holds other DNA sequences that translate to the same CDR3. V and J are TRBV7-2 and TRBJ2-1; the D gene is possibly TRBD1 (5 bases). The CDR3 length is 15 residues. Germline V gene sequence: CDR1 SGHTA, CDR2 FQGNSA. Trimming stripped 2 bases from V and 0 bases from J, with 8 bases between. CDR3 bases: TGTGCCAGCAGCTTAAGGGGAAGCTCCTACAATGAGCAGTTCTTC. It yields the protein CASSLRGSSYNEQFF. The entire variable domain, with the rest obtained from reference TRBV7-2 and TRBJ2-1, is as follows: GAGVSQSPSNKVTEKGKDVELRCDPISGHTALYWYRQSLGQGLEFLIYFQGNSAPDKSGLPSDRFSAERTGGSVSTLTIQRTQQEDSAVYLCASSLRGSSYNEQFFGPGTRLTVL.

The rearrangement uses TRBV15 and TRBJ1-4; TRBD1 aligns across 7 bases. The CDR3 spans 16 residues. J gave up 7 bases and V 5 bases, and 13 bases lay outside the gene matches. Germline CDR1 and CDR2: LNHNV and YYDKDF (reference sequence). This CDR3 is CATSSRQGSVGEKLFF. CDR3 DNA sequence: TGTGCCACCAGCTCTCGACAGGGATCTGTGGGTGAAAAACTGTTTTTT.

The chain links TRBV28 to TRBJ2-5, with no clear D. This CDR3 has 12 amino acids. Germline V lookup: CDR1 MDHEN, CDR2 SYDVKM. V gave up 1 base and J gave up 5 bases, with 5 bases separating them. The CDR3 reads CASSLFGETQYF. As DNA, the CDR3 is TGTGCCAGCAGTTTATTCGGGGAGACCCAGTACTTC.

The chain links TRBV7-2 to TRBJ2-2; TRBD1 might be the D (5 bases). Trimming removed 1 base at V and 7 bases at J, with 13 bases between. CDR1 and CDR2 from the germline V gene are SGHTA and FQGNSA. This CDR3 has 15 amino acids. This CDR3 reads CASSLELREGGELFF. Written as DNA, the CDR3 is TGTGCCAGCAGCTTAGAGCTCAGGGAAGGCGGGGAGCTGTTTTTT.

This chain links TRBV6-6 with TRBJ2-7; maybe TRBD1 (6 bases). This CDR3 contains 13 residues. Germline CDR1 is MNHNY and CDR2 is SVGAGI (reference sequence). V lost 6 bases and J 3 bases, leaving 12 bases between the germline ends. The CDR3: CASRPGTIYEQYF. CDR3 sequence (DNA): TGTGCCAGCAGACCCGGGACAATCTACGAGCAGTACTTC.

The CDR3 nucleotides read TGTGCCAGCAGAGAGACAGGGACTGGTGAAAAACTGTTTTTT. Amino acid sequence: CASRETGTGEKLFF. V usage is TRBV2 and J usage is TRBJ1-4, with 7 positions matching TRBD1. CDR1 is SNHLY, CDR2 FYNNEI, per germline. This CDR3 comprises 14 residues. J gave up 7 bases and V 6 bases, and 8 bases lay outside the gene matches.

The chain employs TRBV7-6 and TRBJ2-6; D is uncertain. The CDR3 is 18 amino acids. Germline V gene sequence: CDR1 SGHVS, CDR2 FNYEAQ. Trimming stripped 2 bases from V and 0 bases from J, with 14 bases between. The CDR3: CASSLPRTESSGANVLTF. CDR3 nucleotide sequence: TGTGCCAGCAGCTTACCCCGGACGGAAAGCTCTGGGGCCAACGTCCTGACTTTC.

The genes are TRBV28 and TRBJ1-2; D possibly corresponds to TRBD1 (5 bases). The CDR3 runs to 15 residues. From germline, CDR1 is MDHEN and CDR2 SYDVKM. Trimming stripped 2 bases from V and 1 base from J, with 11 bases between. DNA of the CDR3: TGTGCCAGCAGTTTAACGACAGCAAATAACTATGGCTACACCTTC. Translated: CASSLTTANNYGYTF.

The V and J genes are TRBV6-5 and TRBJ1-2; D gene unclear. V was pared by 0 bases and J by 3 bases, with 8 bases between. The CDR3 totals 14 residues. Germline assignment: CDR1 MNHEY and CDR2 SVGAGI. The CDR3 here is CASSYSSKDYGYTF. CDR3 coding DNA: TGTGCCAGCAGTTACTCGAGCAAAGACTATGGCTACACCTTC.

The chain joins TRBV27 to TRBJ1-5, with unresolved D. Trimming cost V 5 bases and J 0 bases, with 8 bases left between them. Germline assignment: CDR1 MNHEY and CDR2 SMNVEV (reference sequence). The CDR3 extends over 14 amino acids. The DNA for the CDR3 is TGTGCCAGCAGTCCAGGTTATAGCAATCAGCCCCAGCATTTT. Its protein product is CASSPGYSNQPQHF.

The J gene is TRBJ2-5, the V gene TRBV19; D uncertain. V dropped 0 bases and J dropped 0 bases, with 14 bases sitting between them. Per the germline V gene, CDR1 is LNHDA and CDR2 is SQIVND (reference sequence). CDR3 length equals 17 residues. The CDR3 DNA follows: TGTGCCAGTAGTATAGACGCCTCGGCGAGTAACCAAGAGACCCAGTACTTC. Its translation: CASSIDASASNQETQYF. Looking up the rest from reference TRBV19 and TRBJ2-5 gives the full variable domain: DGGITQSPKYLFRKEGQNVTLSCEQNLNHDAMYWYRQDPGQGLRLIYYSQIVNDFQKGDIAEGYSVSREKKESFPLTVTSAQKNPTAFYLCASSIDASASNQETQYFGPGTRLLVL.

The CDR3 DNA is TGTGCCAGTAGTCAGGCTAGCGGAACGTACGAGCAGTACTTC. Translated: CASSQASGTYEQYF. The chain is built from TRBV19 and TRBJ2-5, with TRBD2 identical over 7 bases. Gene TRBJ2-7 matches the end of the DNA better, so the J call may be wrong. This CDR3 comprises 14 residues. Germline V gives CDR1 LNHDA, CDR2 SQIVND (reference sequence).

This rearrangement joins TRBV4-2 to TRBJ1-2, with D possibly TRBD1 on 5 matching bases. Trimming took 1 base from V and 1 from J, leaving 7 bases between them. The CDR3 is 14 residues long. Germline assignment: CDR1 LGHNA and CDR2 YNFKEQ. The CDR3 reads CASSQVGVNYGYTF. CDR3 nucleotide sequence: TGTGCCAGCAGCCAAGTAGGGGTTAACTATGGCTACACCTTC.

The chain is built from TRBV7-8 and TRBJ2-5; 7 bases align to TRBD1. The CDR3 covers 17 residues. The J segment lost 1 base and the V segment lost 1 base, leaving 9 bases of the junction unmatched. Germline V CDR1 and CDR2: SGHVS, FQNEAQ. The CDR3 is CASSLVYGAGGQETQYF. The CDR3 bases are TGTGCCAGCAGCTTAGTTTACGGGGCAGGGGGCCAAGAGACCCAGTACTTC.

This clone has just one count. The CDR3 nucleotides read TGTGCCAGCAGGGGTTGGGACTATGGCTACACCTTC. Its protein product is CASRGWDYGYTF. The gene calls are TRBV6-5 and TRBJ1-2; D is unresolved. Germline values: CDR1 MNHEY, CDR2 SVGAGI. CDR3 length: 12 amino acids. V lost 6 bases to trimming and J lost 3 bases, with 8 bases between them.

The rearrangement joins TRBV6-5 to TRBJ2-4; 7 nucleotides agree with TRBD1. V lost 5 bases and J lost 1; bases outside the gene matches: 5. Germline lookup yields CDR1 MNHEY and CDR2 SVGAGI. This CDR3 contains 15 residues. CDR3 protein: CASSKQGTAKNIQYF. Here the CDR3 DNA reads TGTGCCAGCAGTAAACAGGGGACGGCCAAAAACATTCAGTACTTC.

The chain combines TRBV28 with TRBJ2-3; D uncertain. V lost 8 bases and J 2 bases, leaving 8 bases between the germline ends. Germline V gene data show CDR1 as MDHEN and CDR2 as SYDVKM. This CDR3 region has 12 residues. Here the CDR3 reads CASALITDTQYF. CDR3 coding DNA: TGTGCCAGCGCTCTAATCACAGATACGCAGTATTTT.

The gene calls are TRBV5-1 and TRBJ2-7, with a tentative D call TRBD1 (6 bases). The CDR3 loop spans 14 amino acids. V gave up 4 bases and J gave up 1 base, with 12 bases separating them. Germline loops: CDR1 SGHRS, CDR2 YFSETQ. The CDR3 DNA reads as TGCGCCAGCAGCCTTCGACAGGCGTCCTACGAGCAGTACTTC. Its protein product is CASSLRQASYEQYF.

The genes are TRBV27 and TRBJ1-1, with D possibly being TRBD1 (5 bases). The CDR3 length is 14 residues. V was trimmed by 2 bases and J by 1 base, leaving 8 bases between them. Looked up from germline, CDR1 is MNHEY and CDR2 is SMNVEV (reference sequence). The CDR3 is CASSLVGPNTEAFF. The CDR3 nucleotides read TGTGCCAGCAGTTTAGTGGGGCCGAACACTGAAGCTTTCTTT.

J is TRBJ2-7 and V is TRBV11-2; 8 bases align to TRBD2. Germline loops: CDR1 SGHAT, CDR2 FQNNGV. Losses at the gene ends were 5 bases for V and 0 bases for J; bases not matched to a gene: 3. The CDR3 has 14 amino acids. CDR3 DNA: TGTGCCAGCAGCGCAGGACTAGCCTCCTACGAGCAGTACTTC. Its protein is CASSAGLASYEQYF.

The V call is TRBV29-1, the J call TRBJ1-4; no reliable D call. Trimming shortened V by 0 bases and J by 6 bases, and 5 bases separated the two germline ends. The CDR3 loop spans 12 amino acids. CDR1 SQVTM and CDR2 ANQGSEA come from the germline V gene. This chain's CDR3 is CSVEDRDEKLFF. The CDR3 DNA is TGCAGCGTTGAAGATCGAGATGAAAAACTGTTTTTT.

CDR3 DNA sequence: TGCGCCAGCAGTTCAGGGACGGGGCGTGTAAATGAGCAGTTCTTC. This codes for CASSSGTGRVNEQFF. This rearrangement joins TRBV5-1 to TRBJ2-1; D tentatively fits TRBD1 or TRBD2 (5 bases each). CDR3 length equals 15 residues. Between the trimmed V and J ends, which lost 5 bases and 7 bases, there was a span of 19 bases. Germline CDR1 is SGHRS and CDR2 is YFSETQ. The variable domain in full, completed from reference TRBV5-1 and TRBJ2-1, reads KAGVTQTPRYLIKTRGQQVTLSCSPISGHRSVSWYQQTPGQGLQFLFEYFSETQRNKGNFPGRFSGRQFSNSRSEMNVSTLELGDSALYLCASSSGTGRVNEQFFGPGTRLTVL.

CDR3 residues: CASSAPPGQGHNEQFF. The CDR3 DNA reads as TGTGCCAGCAGCGCTCCGCCGGGACAGGGTCACAATGAGCAGTTCTTC. The chain links TRBV11-3 to TRBJ2-1, with 9 bases that match TRBD1. Per germline, CDR1 SGHNT and CDR2 YENEEA. V shed 5 bases and J 5 bases; nucleotides not matched to a gene: 10. The CDR3 is made up of 16 amino acids. The full variable domain, its missing parts supplied by reference TRBV11-3 and TRBJ2-1, is EAGVVQSPRYKIIEKKQPVAFWCNPISGHNTLYWYLQNLGQGPELLIRYENEEAVDDSQLPKDRFSAERLKGVDSTLKIQPAELGDSAVYLCASSAPPGQGHNEQFFGPGTRLTVL.

J is TRBJ2-7 and V is TRBV11-2; 8 bases match TRBD1. The CDR3 totals 15 residues. Germline loops: CDR1 SGHAT, CDR2 FQNNGV. V was pared by 2 bases and J by 4 bases, with 7 bases of the junction left unmatched. The chain's CDR3 is CASSLSPGTGYEQYF. The CDR3 nucleotides are TGTGCCAGCAGCTTAAGTCCCGGGACAGGTTACGAGCAGTACTTC.

The chain has TRBV5-4 and TRBJ1-2; D unclear. The germline gives CDR1 SGHNT, CDR2 YYREEE (reference sequence). The CDR3 is 15 amino acids. V lost 4 bases and J lost 2, with 15 bases in between. CDR3 residues: CASSPTYLTNYGYTF. As DNA, the CDR3 is TGTGCCAGCAGCCCTACATACCTGACAAACTATGGCTACACCTTC.

This clone was recorded once. V gene TRBV6-6 combines with J gene TRBJ2-1; TRBD2 matches at 12 bases. Germline-derived CDR1 and CDR2 are MNHNY and SVGAGI (reference sequence). The CDR3 length is 15 residues. The V segment lost 7 bases and the J segment 9 bases; nucleotides outside the gene matches: 10. The chain's CDR3 is CASTQTSGSYGEQFF. The CDR3 bases are TGTGCCAGCACCCAGACTAGCGGGAGTTACGGTGAGCAGTTCTTC.

This sequence joins TRBV25-1 and TRBJ2-7; D remains unclear. Germline V gene sequence: CDR1 MGHDK, CDR2 SYGVNS. V dropped 7 bases and J dropped 1 base, with 8 bases sitting between them. This CDR3 comprises 12 residues. In DNA, the CDR3 is TGTGCCAGCACTGGGCTTTCCTACGAGCAGTACTTC. The encoded protein is CASTGLSYEQYF.